This TCR beta chain emerged from a study of identical twins. Details on this clonotype: Its target is unknown.

A universal primer site was incorporated via template switching, and the cDNA contained unique molecular identifiers. Each CDR3 protein gets one entry after TCRdb re-called the 5' RACE reads with MiXCR. This sample carries hundreds of thousands of distinct CDR3 sequences, less than 9% of them seen once, and the ten largest clones take about 1.5%. The study, taken as a whole, reports: With abundant cord blood beta clonotypes, insertions were fewer; memory repertoires showed no such pattern.

Losses at the gene ends were 4 bases for V and 10 bases for J; bases not matched to a gene: 3. Germline V gene data show CDR1 as MDHEN and CDR2 as SYDVKM. CDR3 size: 12 residues. These data were also reused for a study on yellow fever vaccine responses in identical twins.

What was sequenced was PBMCs. The receptor was derived from a woman aged 18-29 years in good health. V is TRBV28 and J is TRBJ2-3, with 9 bases identical to TRBD1. CDR3 in amino acids: CASSWDRDAQYF. The CDR3 DNA sequence: TGTGCCAGCAGTTGGGACAGGGATGCGCAGTATTTT.